This T cell receptor beta chain was retrieved from a study of memory CD4+ T cells and cytomegalovirus serostatus. Study overall: Donors were healthy Belgian adults, under 10 CMV seropositive and approximately 25 seronegative.

Libraries were prepared by immunoSEQ multiplex PCR; TCRdb keeps only in-frame clonotypes and omits some of them. The table has tens of thousands of clones, 65% to 80% seen once; the top ten hold 0.5% to 0.65%. The CDR3 is 13 residues long. The germline gives CDR1 KGHSH, CDR2 LQKENI. The V and J ends lost 3 bases and 1 base respectively, with 6 bases between them. Single viable CD3+CD4+CD8-CD45RO+ cells were sorted as the memory CD4+ T cells. Serostatus was set by detecting CMV pp150, pp28, p38, p52 IgG. Remarks on this clone: Other DNA sequences within the sample encode an identical CDR3.

The chain combines TRBV18 with TRBJ1-1; D is unclear. The sample taken for sequencing was memory CD4+ T cells from blood. The clonotype originates from an adult in good health and CMV-seronegative. Some clones in this sample may be carry-over from other donors' samples. The CDR3 loop is CASSPNGNTEAFF. CDR3 DNA: TGTGCCAGCTCACCGAACGGGAACACTGAAGCTTTCTTT. The whole variable domain, remainder taken from reference TRBV18 and TRBJ1-1, is NAGVMQNPRHLVRRRGQEARLRCSPMKGHSHVYWYRQLPEEGLKFMVYLQKENIIDESGMPKERFSAEFPKEGPSILRIQQVVRGDSAAYFCASSPNGNTEAFFGQGTRLTVV.